Presented here are 5 T cell receptor beta chains from one specimen sequenced in a study of a mutant IDH1 vaccine in newly diagnosed glioma. Antigens for these TCRs are unknown. The time point was: week 23, last vaccination. Topical imiquimod accompanied each vaccine dose, which consisted of 300 ug of mutant IDH1 20-mer peptide. The assay was immunoSEQ multiplex PCR, and TCRdb's table has in-frame clones only and misses some. The profile shows over 35,000 clones, roughly 84% of them singletons. The input for sequencing was PBMCs, taken from a glioma patient whose treatment included an IDH1 peptide vaccine. These receptors all come from a woman under 30 with glioma. Some clones in this sample may be carry-over from other donors' samples.

This clone has just one count. The chain carries TRBV28 and TRBJ1-1, with TRBD1 identical over 8 bases. Germline V gives CDR1 MDHEN, CDR2 SYDVKM. The V gene end was trimmed by 2 bases and the J gene end by 3 bases; junction bases not matched to a gene: 2. This CDR3 spans 14 amino acids. The DNA of the CDR3 is TGTGCCAGCAGTTTAGGGACAGGTTACACTGAAGCTTTCTTT. Translating gives CASSLGTGYTEAFF.

DNA for the CDR3: TGTGCCAGCAGTCCACCGGGGTCGGGCTATGGCTACACCTTC. Protein product: CASSPPGSGYGYTF. The chain joins TRBV2 to TRBJ1-2; D is uncertain. The length of the CDR3 is 14 residues. Trimming took off 5 bases at V and 4 bases at J, with 14 bases between the two ends. Per the germline V gene, CDR1 is SNHLY and CDR2 is FYNNEI. Filled out from reference TRBV2 and TRBJ1-2, the complete variable domain reads EPEVTQTPSHQVTQMGQEVILRCVPISNHLYFYWYRQILGQKVEFLVSFYNNEISEKSEIFDDQFSVERPDGSNFTLKIRSTKLEDSAMYFCASSPPGSGYGYTFGSGTRLTVV.

This sequence joins TRBV6-6 and TRBJ1-4; 9 nucleotides agree with TRBD1. Germline V CDR1 and CDR2: MNHNY, SVGAGI (reference sequence). The CDR3 length is 14 residues. J gave up 8 bases and V 6 bases, and 7 bases lay outside the gene matches. The DNA for the CDR3 is TGTGCCAGCAGCTGGACAGGGGACGGGGAAAAACTGTTTTTT. Encoded protein: CASSWTGDGEKLFF.

In this sample, this clone turned up once. This chain uses TRBV7-8 with TRBJ2-7; 7 positions agree with TRBD1. CDR1 is SGHVS, CDR2 FQNEAQ, per germline. The CDR3 loop spans 15 amino acids. Trimming cost V 5 bases and J 3 bases; bases outside gene matches: 10. CDR3 in amino acids: CASSPEQGLYYEQYF. In DNA form, the CDR3 reads TGTGCCAGCAGCCCCGAACAGGGGTTATACTACGAGCAGTACTTC.

This rearrangement joins TRBV14 to TRBJ2-3, with 7 nucleotides matching TRBD2. In germline, CDR1 is SGHDN, CDR2 FVKESK. The CDR3 is made up of 16 amino acids. V trimming: 7 bases; J trimming: 4 bases; junction bases outside the gene matches: 14. In nucleotides, the CDR3 is TGTGCCAGCACTAGGGGACTACCGGAGTTCTCAGATACGCAGTATTTT. It translates to CASTRGLPEFSDTQYF.